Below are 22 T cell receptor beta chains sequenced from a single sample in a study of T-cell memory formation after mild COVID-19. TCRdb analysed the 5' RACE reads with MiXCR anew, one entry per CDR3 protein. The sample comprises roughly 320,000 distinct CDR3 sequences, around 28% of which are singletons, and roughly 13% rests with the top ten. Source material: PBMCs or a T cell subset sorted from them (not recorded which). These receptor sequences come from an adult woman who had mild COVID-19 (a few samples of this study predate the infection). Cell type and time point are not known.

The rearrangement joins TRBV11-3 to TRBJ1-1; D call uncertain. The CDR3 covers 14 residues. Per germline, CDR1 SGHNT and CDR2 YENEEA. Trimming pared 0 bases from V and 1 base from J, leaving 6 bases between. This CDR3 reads CASSLDGPNTEAFF. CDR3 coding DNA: TGTGCCAGCAGCTTAGACGGTCCGAACACTGAAGCTTTCTTT.

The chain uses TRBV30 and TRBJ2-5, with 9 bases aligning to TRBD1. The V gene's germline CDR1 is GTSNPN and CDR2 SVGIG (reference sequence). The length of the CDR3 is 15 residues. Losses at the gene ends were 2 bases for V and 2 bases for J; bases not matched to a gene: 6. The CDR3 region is CAWSRGDRDQETQYF. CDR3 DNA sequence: TGTGCCTGGAGTAGAGGGGACAGGGATCAAGAGACCCAGTACTTC.

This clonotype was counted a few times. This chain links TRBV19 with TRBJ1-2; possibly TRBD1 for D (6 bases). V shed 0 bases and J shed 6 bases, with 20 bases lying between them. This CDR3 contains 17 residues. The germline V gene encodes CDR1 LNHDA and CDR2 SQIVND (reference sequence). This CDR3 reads CASSIDRIPGAGHGYTF. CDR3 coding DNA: TGTGCCAGTAGTATAGATCGGATCCCGGGGGCAGGCCATGGCTACACCTTC.

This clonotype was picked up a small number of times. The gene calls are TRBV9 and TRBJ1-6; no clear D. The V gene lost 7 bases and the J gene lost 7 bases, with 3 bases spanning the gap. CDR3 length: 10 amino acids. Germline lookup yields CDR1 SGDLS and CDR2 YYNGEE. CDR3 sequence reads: CASGNSPLHF. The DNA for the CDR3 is TGTGCCAGCGGAAATTCACCCCTCCACTTT.

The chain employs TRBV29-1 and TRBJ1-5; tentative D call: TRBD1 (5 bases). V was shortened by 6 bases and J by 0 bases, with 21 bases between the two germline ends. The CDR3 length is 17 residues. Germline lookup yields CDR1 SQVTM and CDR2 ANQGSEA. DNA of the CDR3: TGCAGCGTCGTTACGGACGGTGGAGGGGCTAGCAATCAGCCCCAGCATTTT. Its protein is CSVVTDGGGASNQPQHF.

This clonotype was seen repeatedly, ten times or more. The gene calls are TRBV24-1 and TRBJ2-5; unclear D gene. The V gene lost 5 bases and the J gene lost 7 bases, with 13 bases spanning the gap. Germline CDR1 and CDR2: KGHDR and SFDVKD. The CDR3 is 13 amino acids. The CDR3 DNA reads TGTGCCACCAGTGGAGTAGGCCCAGGGACCCAGTACTTC. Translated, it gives CATSGVGPGTQYF.

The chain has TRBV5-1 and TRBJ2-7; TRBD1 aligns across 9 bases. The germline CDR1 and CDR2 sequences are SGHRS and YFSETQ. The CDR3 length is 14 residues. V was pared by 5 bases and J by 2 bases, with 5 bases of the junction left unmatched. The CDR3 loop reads CASRPTGGTYEQYF. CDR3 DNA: TGCGCCAGCAGGCCTACAGGGGGCACCTACGAGCAGTACTTC.

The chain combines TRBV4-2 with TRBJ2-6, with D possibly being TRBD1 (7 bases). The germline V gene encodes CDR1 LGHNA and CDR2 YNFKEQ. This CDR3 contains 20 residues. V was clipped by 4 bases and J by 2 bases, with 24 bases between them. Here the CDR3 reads CASSLGGSWTGFAGANVLTF. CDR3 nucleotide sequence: TGTGCCAGCAGCCTGGGAGGAAGCTGGACAGGCTTCGCTGGGGCCAACGTCCTGACTTTC.

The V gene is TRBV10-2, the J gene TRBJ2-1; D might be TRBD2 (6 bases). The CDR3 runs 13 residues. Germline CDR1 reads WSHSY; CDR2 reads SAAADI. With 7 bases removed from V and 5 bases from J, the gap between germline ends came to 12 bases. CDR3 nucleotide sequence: TGCGCCAGCACCCGGGGGTTAGACAATGAGCAGTTCTTC. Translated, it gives CASTRGLDNEQFF.

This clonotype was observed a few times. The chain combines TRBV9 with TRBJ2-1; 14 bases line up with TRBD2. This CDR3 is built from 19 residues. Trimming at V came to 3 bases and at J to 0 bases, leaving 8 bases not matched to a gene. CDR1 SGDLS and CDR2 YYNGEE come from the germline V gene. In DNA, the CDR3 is TGTGCCAGCAGCGCGAGGACTAGCGGGGGGTCCTACTCCTACAATGAGCAGTTCTTC. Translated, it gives CASSARTSGGSYSYNEQFF.

CDR3 nucleotide sequence: TGCAGTGCCACCCAAGTCCGGGGCCAGCCCCAGCATTTT. Protein: CSATQVRGQPQHF. This chain links TRBV20-1 with TRBJ1-5, with D possibly matching TRBD1 (5 bases). Germline V gene data show CDR1 as DFQATT and CDR2 as SNEGSKA (reference sequence). There are 13 residues in the CDR3. The V and J ends lost 6 bases and 7 bases respectively, with 16 bases between them.

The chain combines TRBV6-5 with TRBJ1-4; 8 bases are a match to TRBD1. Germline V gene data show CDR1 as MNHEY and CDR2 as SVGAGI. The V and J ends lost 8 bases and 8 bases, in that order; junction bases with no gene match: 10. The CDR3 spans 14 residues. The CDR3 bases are TGTGCCAGCGGCCGGACAGGGAGAGGGGAAAAACTGTTTTTT. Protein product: CASGRTGRGEKLFF.

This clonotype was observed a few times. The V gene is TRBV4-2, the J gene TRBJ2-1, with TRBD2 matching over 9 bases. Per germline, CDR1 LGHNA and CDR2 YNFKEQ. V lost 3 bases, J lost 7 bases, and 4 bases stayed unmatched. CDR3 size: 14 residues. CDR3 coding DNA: TGTGCCAGCAGCCAGGGACTAGCTCCAAATGAGCAGTTCTTC. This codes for CASSQGLAPNEQFF.

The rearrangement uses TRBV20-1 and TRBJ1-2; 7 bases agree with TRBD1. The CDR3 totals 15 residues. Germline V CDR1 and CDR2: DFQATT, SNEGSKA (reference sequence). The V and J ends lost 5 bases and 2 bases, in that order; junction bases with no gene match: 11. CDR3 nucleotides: TGCAGTGCTCCAGGGGGGCCCTTCACCAACTATGGCTACACCTTC. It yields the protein CSAPGGPFTNYGYTF.

The CDR3 bases are TGTGCCAGCAGCCCTCAATCCGGGACAGGGGACTATGGCTACACCTTC. Translating gives CASSPQSGTGDYGYTF. This rearrangement joins TRBV12-3 or TRBV12-4 to TRBJ1-2; 10 bases fit TRBD1. The CDR3 is 16 residues long. The V gene end was trimmed by 6 bases and the J gene end by 3 bases; junction bases not matched to a gene: 10.

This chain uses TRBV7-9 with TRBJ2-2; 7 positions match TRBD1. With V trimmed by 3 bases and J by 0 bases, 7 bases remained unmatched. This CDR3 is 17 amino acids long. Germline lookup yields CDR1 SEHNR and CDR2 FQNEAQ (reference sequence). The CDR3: CASSFDRTGPNTGELFF. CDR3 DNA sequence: TGTGCCAGCAGCTTTGACCGGACAGGACCGAACACCGGGGAGCTGTTTTTT.

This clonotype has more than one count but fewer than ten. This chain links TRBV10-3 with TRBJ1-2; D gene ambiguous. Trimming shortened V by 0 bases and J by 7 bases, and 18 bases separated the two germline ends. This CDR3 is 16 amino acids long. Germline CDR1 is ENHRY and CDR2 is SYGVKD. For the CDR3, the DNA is TGTGCCATCAGTGAGTCCTCCCTGGAGGTAATGGGTGGCTACACCTTC. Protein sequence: CAISESSLEVMGGYTF.

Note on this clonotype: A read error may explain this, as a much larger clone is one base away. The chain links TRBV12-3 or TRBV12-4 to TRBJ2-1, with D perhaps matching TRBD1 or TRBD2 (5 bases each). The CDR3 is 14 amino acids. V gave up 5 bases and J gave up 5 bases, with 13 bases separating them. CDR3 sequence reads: CASSPGPGNNEQFF. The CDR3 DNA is TGTGCCAGCAGTCCGGGACCGGGGAACAATGAGCAGTTCTTC.

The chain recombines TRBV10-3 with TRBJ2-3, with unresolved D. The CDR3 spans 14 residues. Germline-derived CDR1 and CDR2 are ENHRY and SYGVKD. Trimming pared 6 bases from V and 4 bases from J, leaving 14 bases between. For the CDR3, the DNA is TGTGCCATCAGCCCGACGCCCCCGCCAGATACGCAGTATTTT. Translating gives CAISPTPPPDTQYF.

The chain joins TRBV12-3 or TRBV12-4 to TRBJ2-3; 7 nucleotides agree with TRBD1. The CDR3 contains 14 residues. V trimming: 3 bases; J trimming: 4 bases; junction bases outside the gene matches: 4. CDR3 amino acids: CASSLTGLADTQYF. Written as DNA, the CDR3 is TGTGCCAGCAGTTTGACAGGGCTGGCAGATACGCAGTATTTT.

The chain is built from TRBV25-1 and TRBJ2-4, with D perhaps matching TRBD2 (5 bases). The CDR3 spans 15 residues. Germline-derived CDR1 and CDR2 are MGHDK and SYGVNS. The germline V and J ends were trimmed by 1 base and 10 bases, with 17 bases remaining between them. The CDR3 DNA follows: TGTGCCAGCAGTGAATTTAATTCACCGCGGGTTATTCAGTACTTC. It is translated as CASSEFNSPRVIQYF.

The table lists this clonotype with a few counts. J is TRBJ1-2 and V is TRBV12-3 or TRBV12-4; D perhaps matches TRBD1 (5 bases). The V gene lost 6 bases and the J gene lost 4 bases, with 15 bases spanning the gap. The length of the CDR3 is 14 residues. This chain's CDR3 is CASRQGRVAYGYTF. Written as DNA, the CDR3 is TGTGCCAGCAGGCAGGGCAGGGTTGCCTATGGCTACACCTTC.